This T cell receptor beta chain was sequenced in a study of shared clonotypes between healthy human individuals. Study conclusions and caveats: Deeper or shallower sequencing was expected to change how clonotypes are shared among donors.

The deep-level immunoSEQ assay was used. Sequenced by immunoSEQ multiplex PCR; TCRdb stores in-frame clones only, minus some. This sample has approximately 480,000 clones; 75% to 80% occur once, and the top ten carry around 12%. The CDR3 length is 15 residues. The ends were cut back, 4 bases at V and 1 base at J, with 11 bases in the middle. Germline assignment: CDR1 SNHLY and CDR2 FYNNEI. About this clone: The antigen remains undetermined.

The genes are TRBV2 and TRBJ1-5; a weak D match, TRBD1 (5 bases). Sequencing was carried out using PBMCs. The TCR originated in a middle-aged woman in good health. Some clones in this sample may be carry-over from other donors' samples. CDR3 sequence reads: CASSAEGSSNQPQHF. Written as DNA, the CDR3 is TGTGCCAGCAGTGCCGAGGGGTCGAGCAATCAGCCCCAGCATTTT.